The clone carrying this T cell receptor beta chain was found a few times. What it binds is unknown. This entry belongs to a study of T cells after yellow fever vaccination. In the study overall: Fractions of limited cellularity were prepared by means of SMART-Seq v4 Ultra Low Input. Study-level results: Few clonotypes appeared in both CD4 and CD8 compartments.

It was through 5'RACE template switching that TCR cDNA was made, with a universal primer site and UMIs added. TCRdb itself ran the 5' RACE reads through MiXCR, one entry per CDR3 protein. The data contain about 350,000 distinct CDR3 sequences, 7% to 9% of them singletons. V lost 2 bases, J lost 9 bases, and 16 bases lay in between. The CDR3 length is 14 residues. Per the germline V gene, CDR1 is LGHDT and CDR2 is YNNKEL (reference sequence). The sample in question was PBMCs, obtained more than 35 days after the first yellow fever vaccination. The chain recombines TRBV3-1 with TRBJ2-5; possible D gene TRBD2, 7 bases. This clonotype was sampled from a man between 18 and 35 years old who received the YFV17D yellow fever vaccine. The CDR3 sequence is CASSQSERGAPQYF. CDR3 coding DNA: TGTGCCAGCAGCCAATCTGAACGGGGGGCGCCCCAGTACTTC.